A single sample is the source of the 24 T cell receptor beta chains below, sequenced in a study of early T cells in non-severe SARS-CoV-2 infection. TCRdb passed the 5' RACE reads through MiXCR, listing each CDR3 protein once. There are around 86,000 distinct CDR3 sequences in the sample; approximately 14% occur only once, and under 0.75% lies in the top ten. Input material: whole blood. Source of these receptors: an adult who was a healthcare worker with PCR-confirmed SARS-CoV-2 infection or an uninfected control (not recorded which).

This clonotype was counted only a few times. This chain uses TRBV18 with TRBJ2-2; D is possibly TRBD1 or TRBD2 (5 bases each). Germline lookup yields CDR1 KGHSH and CDR2 LQKENI. CDR3 length: 16 residues. Trimming took off 1 base at V and 1 base at J, with 10 bases between the two ends. Written as DNA, the CDR3 is TGTGCCAGCTCACCACTCGGGACGGGGAACACCGGGGAGCTGTTTTTT. Its translation: CASSPLGTGNTGELFF. The complete variable domain, with remaining parts taken from reference TRBV18 and TRBJ2-2, reads NAGVMQNPRHLVRRRGQEARLRCSPMKGHSHVYWYRQLPEEGLKFMVYLQKENIIDESGMPKERFSAEFPKEGPSILRIQQVVRGDSAAYFCASSPLGTGNTGELFFGEGSRLTVL.

The chain couples TRBV19 to TRBJ2-1, with D possibly being TRBD1 (6 bases). The germline V and J ends were trimmed by 6 bases and 15 bases, with 18 bases remaining between them. The CDR3 has 12 amino acids. Germline V gene data show CDR1 as LNHDA and CDR2 as SQIVND (reference sequence). The DNA for the CDR3 is TGTGCCAGTAGCGCGAAACCGGGACATCTGTTCTTC. This translates into CASSAKPGHLFF.

V is TRBV19 and J is TRBJ2-2; 10 nucleotides line up with TRBD1. This CDR3 has 15 amino acids. V shed 7 bases, J shed 6 bases, and the junction held 8 bases outside the gene matches. In germline, CDR1 is LNHDA, CDR2 SQIVND (reference sequence). The CDR3 is CASIQDRGLSGELFF. CDR3 sequence (DNA): TGTGCCAGTATTCAGGACAGGGGGTTGTCCGGGGAGCTGTTTTTT.

The chain has TRBV20-1 and TRBJ1-4; 8 nucleotides agree with TRBD1. The germline V gene encodes CDR1 DFQATT and CDR2 SNEGSKA (reference sequence). Germline trimming cut 5 bases from V and 7 bases from J; bases unmatched to any gene: 6. The CDR3 runs 13 residues. The CDR3 sequence is CSAPDRAVEKLFF. In nucleotides, the CDR3 is TGCAGTGCTCCGGACAGGGCGGTTGAAAAACTGTTTTTT.

The chain's CDR3 is CASSLANSPLHF. The CDR3, as DNA: TGTGCCAGCAGCTTGGCCAATTCACCCCTCCACTTT. The chain couples TRBV5-5 to TRBJ1-6; D gene ambiguous. V was trimmed by 0 bases and J by 7 bases, leaving 2 bases between them. The V gene's germline CDR1 is SGHKS and CDR2 YYEKEE (reference sequence). The CDR3 covers 12 residues.

This clonotype was seen more than once but under ten times. The chain recombines TRBV2 with TRBJ2-4; no clear D. Germline values: CDR1 SNHLY, CDR2 FYNNEI. The CDR3 extends over 15 amino acids. V lost 5 bases and J lost 0, with 11 bases in between. The CDR3 region is CASSLVVIAKNIQYF. CDR3 sequence (DNA): TGTGCCAGCAGTCTAGTGGTCATAGCCAAAAACATTCAGTACTTC.

The genes are TRBV29-1 and TRBJ1-1, with D perhaps matching TRBD1 (5 bases). The germline CDR1 and CDR2 sequences are SQVTM and ANQGSEA. This CDR3 is 13 amino acids long. V gave up 6 bases and J gave up 0 bases, with 11 bases separating them. CDR3 region: CSVSGRMNTEAFF. The CDR3 nucleotides are TGCAGCGTATCGGGACGGATGAACACTGAAGCTTTCTTT.

This clonotype has a count of ten or more. This chain joins TRBV7-2 and TRBJ2-1; perhaps TRBD1 as D (5 bases). Trimming shortened V by 2 bases and J by 6 bases, and 17 bases separated the two germline ends. The germline CDR1 and CDR2 sequences are SGHTA and FQGNSA. This CDR3 spans 16 amino acids. This CDR3 is CASSLRGQGFSNEQFF. The CDR3 nucleotides read TGTGCCAGCAGCTTAAGGGGTCAGGGATTCTCCAATGAGCAGTTCTTC.

Only a few counts were recorded for this clonotype. This sequence joins TRBV12-3 or TRBV12-4 and TRBJ2-7; tentative D call: TRBD2 (6 bases). CDR3 length equals 13 residues. Trimming stripped 6 bases from V and 4 bases from J, with 13 bases between. CDR3 amino acids: CASSPGRYYEQYV. The CDR3 bases are TGTGCCAGCAGCCCTGGGAGGTATTACGAGCAGTACGTC.

This clonotype was counted ten times or more. V usage is TRBV30 and J usage is TRBJ1-1, with D tentatively TRBD1 (6 bases). The V end was cut by 8 bases, the J end by 10 bases, with 17 bases between. CDR3 length: 11 amino acids. The germline CDR1 and CDR2 sequences are GTSNPN and SVGIG (reference sequence). The DNA for the CDR3 is TGTGCCACTGAGAGACAGGTGCGAGCTTTCTTT. This sequence encodes CATERQVRAFF.

The chain employs TRBV9 and TRBJ2-3; possible D gene TRBD2, 7 bases. CDR3 size: 16 residues. V lost 2 bases, J lost 1 base, and 14 bases lay in between. Germline V gene data show CDR1 as SGDLS and CDR2 as YYNGEE. DNA for the CDR3: TGTGCCAGCAGCGTGCAGCGGGGACATCGCACAGATACGCAGTATTTT. It codes for CASSVQRGHRTDTQYF.

In this sample, this clonotype turned up many times. This rearrangement joins TRBV7-6 to TRBJ2-2; D gene uncertain. The V end lost 2 bases, the J end lost 7 bases, and 5 bases lay between the germline ends. CDR1 is SGHVS, CDR2 FNYEAQ, per germline. This CDR3 contains 12 residues. DNA of the CDR3: TGTGCCAGCAGCTTATCTGGCGGGGAGCTGTTTTTT. It is translated as CASSLSGGELFF.

This clonotype was recorded a few times. The V and J genes are TRBV30 and TRBJ2-2; D call uncertain. The germline V gene has CDR1 GTSNPN and CDR2 SVGIG (reference sequence). V was pared by 4 bases and J by 0 bases, with 9 bases between. The CDR3 is made up of 14 amino acids. The CDR3 DNA reads as TGTGCCTGGAAACGTATGCCGAACACCGGGGAGCTGTTTTTT. As protein: CAWKRMPNTGELFF.

The chain combines TRBV10-3 with TRBJ2-3; 8 nucleotides line up with TRBD1. The CDR3 length is 15 residues. Germline-derived CDR1 and CDR2 are ENHRY and SYGVKD. V shed 3 bases, J shed 5 bases, and the junction held 7 bases outside the gene matches. The CDR3 region is CAISDSSGGRDTQYF. CDR3 nucleotides: TGTGCCATCAGTGATTCGTCAGGGGGCAGAGATACGCAGTATTTT.

The chain carries TRBV7-6 and TRBJ2-3, with D uncertain. Trimming took 1 base from V and 1 from J, leaving 12 bases between them. The CDR3 sequence is 16 residues long. The germline CDR1 and CDR2 sequences are SGHVS and FNYEAQ. As DNA, the CDR3 is TGTGCCAGCAGCTTAGGGGATCTCGCCCGCACAGATACGCAGTATTTT. It codes for CASSLGDLARTDTQYF. The variable domain in full, with the rest retrieved from reference TRBV7-6 and TRBJ2-3, is GAGVSQSPRYKVTKRGQDVALRCDPISGHVSLYWYRQALGQGPEFLTYFNYEAQQDKSGLPNDRFSAERPEGSISTLTIQRTEQRDSAMYRCASSLGDLARTDTQYFGPGTRLTVL.

This clonotype has just a few counts. The chain uses TRBV7-2 and TRBJ1-5; 7 bases align to TRBD1. CDR1 and CDR2 from the germline V gene are SGHTA and FQGNSA. The CDR3 length is 12 residues. V shed 5 bases and J 6 bases; nucleotides not matched to a gene: 1. The CDR3 DNA is TGTGCCAGCAGCCAGGGGGGTCAGCCCCAGCATTTT. Translating it yields CASSQGGQPQHF.

Only a few counts were recorded for this clonotype. The chain combines TRBV7-9 with TRBJ2-5, with D possibly TRBD2 on 5 matching bases. The ends were cut back, 2 bases at V and 1 base at J, with 8 bases in the middle. Germline V gene data show CDR1 as SEHNR and CDR2 as FQNEAQ (reference sequence). This CDR3 region has 14 residues. The CDR3 region has the DNA TGTGCCAGCAGCTTAAGGCTAGCCCAAGAGACCCAGTACTTC. Translated: CASSLRLAQETQYF.

The J gene is TRBJ1-4, the V gene TRBV6-1, with 9 bases aligning to TRBD1. The CDR3 totals 16 residues. Germline V gene data show CDR1 as MNHNS and CDR2 as SASEGT. The V segment lost 5 bases and the J segment 4 bases; nucleotides outside the gene matches: 8. CDR3 region: CASSLNPTGGNEKLFF. CDR3 DNA sequence: TGTGCCAGCAGTCTAAATCCGACAGGGGGTAATGAAAAACTGTTTTTT.

This chain uses TRBV12-3 or TRBV12-4 with TRBJ1-5; D unresolved. V dropped 8 bases and J dropped 0 bases, with 17 bases sitting between them. The CDR3 extends over 16 amino acids. The CDR3 protein is CASGNADFFSNQPQHF. The CDR3, as DNA: TGTGCCAGCGGAAACGCCGACTTTTTTAGCAATCAGCCCCAGCATTTT.

V is TRBV6-1 and J is TRBJ2-7; unclear D gene. The CDR3 extends over 13 amino acids. Germline CDR1 and CDR2: MNHNS and SASEGT. V lost 5 bases and J lost 2, with 10 bases in between. The CDR3 here is CASSLDGAYEQYV. In nucleotides, the CDR3 is TGTGCCAGCAGTCTTGACGGAGCCTACGAGCAGTACGTC.

CDR3 nucleotides: TGCAGCGTGACTCAGGGCGTTAACGAGCAGTACGTC. Amino acids: CSVTQGVNEQYV. V and J are TRBV29-1 and TRBJ2-7, with D maybe TRBD1 (5 bases). V lost 6 bases and J 5 bases, leaving 14 bases between the germline ends. CDR1 is SQVTM and CDR2 is ANQGSEA in the germline V gene. This CDR3 is built from 12 residues.

V usage is TRBV21-1 and J usage is TRBJ2-5. TRBV21-1 is annotated as a pseudogene. The CDR3 contains 16 residues. Here the CDR3 DNA reads TGTGCCAGCAGCGTCACACCAAGGCCTTCACAAGAGACCCAGTACTTC. This codes for CASSVTPRPSQETQYF.

This clonotype has just a few counts. V is TRBV2 and J is TRBJ1-1; perhaps TRBD1 as D (5 bases). The V gene lost 3 bases and the J gene lost 7 bases, with 9 bases spanning the gap. The germline gives CDR1 SNHLY, CDR2 FYNNEI. This CDR3 is built from 12 residues. The CDR3 loop is CASSDSRVEAFF. The DNA of the CDR3 is TGTGCCAGCAGTGACTCCAGGGTTGAAGCTTTCTTT.

The table lists this clonotype with a few counts. The chain carries TRBV10-1 and TRBJ1-2; D possibly corresponds to TRBD1 (5 bases). CDR1 and CDR2 from the germline V gene are WNHNN and SYGVQD (reference sequence). The CDR3 consists of 13 residues. The germline V and J ends were trimmed by 1 base and 8 bases, with 11 bases remaining between them. Written as DNA, the CDR3 is TGCGCCAGCAGTGAGTTGCGGGGGGACGGCTACACCTTC. Its protein product is CASSELRGDGYTF.